The clone carrying this T cell receptor (beta chain) has more than one count but fewer than ten. Sample time point: newly diagnosed GD, antithyroid drugs for less than 3 months. Following extraction of RNA from PBMCs, that RNA was used to make the TCR library. Sequencing libraries for TCR beta were prepared with iRepertoire HTBI primers and Arm-PCR of CDR3 regions. One entry per CDR3 protein results from TCRdb running MiXCR on the multiplex PCR reads. In the table there are 500,000 or so distinct CDR3 sequences, about 16% of which are singletons. With 6 bases clipped from V and 5 bases from J, the junction kept 8 bases outside the gene matches. The CDR3 is 16 amino acids. The V gene's germline CDR1 is KGHSH and CDR2 LQKENI. This sample was taken from a study of regulatory T cells in long-lasting Graves disease. This sample also appeared in a second study, on T cells in Graves' hyperthyroidism and ophthalmopathy. That source notes: Researchers barred patients who had uncontrolled infection, other autoimmune disease, pregnancy or lactation.

The chain carries TRBV18 and TRBJ2-4; TRBD2 aligns across 12 bases. The sequence derives from a middle-aged woman with Graves disease. The source was peripheral blood mononuclear cells (PBMCs), collected at new diagnosis, from a patient treated with antithyroid drugs. CDR3 sequence: CASSPELAGGQNIQYF. The CDR3 DNA sequence: TGTGCCAGCTCCCCCGAACTAGCGGGGGGACAAAACATTCAGTACTTC.